This TCR beta chain was retrieved from a study of graft-versus-host responses after intestinal transplantation. Study information: Transplants given to recipients were multivisceral, liver-intestinal, or isolated intestinal. Among the recipients, all got anti-thymocyte globulin induction and then tacrolimus and steroids for around three years. Study-wide points: Graft-donor T cell macrochimerism in patients accompanied high graft-versus-host to host-versus-graft clonal ratios in allografts.

Data came from immunoSEQ multiplex PCR; TCRdb stores just in-frame clones and leaves some out. This repertoire shows tens of thousands of clones, 85% to 95% found once; its top ten account for less than 0.65%. Comments on this clone: The antigen remains unidentified.

V lost 3 bases and J lost 9; bases outside the gene matches: 12. Germline CDR1 is SGHRS and CDR2 is YFSETQ. This CDR3 is 15 amino acids long. The origin of this receptor is a human donor who received an intestinal transplant. The chain uses TRBV5-1 and TRBJ2-1, with 7 bases that match TRBD2. Sequenced here: unstimulated CD8+ T cells sorted from spleen or lymph node cells, sampled before intestinal transplant. The CDR3 loop reads CASSSGEGIAPEQFF. The CDR3 DNA follows: TGCGCCAGCAGCTCGGGGGAGGGCATAGCGCCTGAGCAGTTCTTC. Filled out from reference TRBV5-1 and TRBJ2-1, the complete variable domain reads KAGVTQTPRYLIKTRGQQVTLSCSPISGHRSVSWYQQTPGQGLQFLFEYFSETQRNKGNFPGRFSGRQFSNSRSEMNVSTLELGDSALYLCASSSGEGIAPEQFFGPGTRLTVL.